Below, one T cell receptor (beta chain) is given with its context. This sample was taken from a study of blood T cell repertoires in COVID-19. In the authors' methods: By means of reference gene primer amplification, nucleated cell counts were estimated. The method was immunoSEQ multiplex PCR; TCRdb's version includes in-frame clones alone and lacks a portion of them. V and J calls and clone size are those listed in that table; D and trimming were worked out from the DNA. The repertoire holds about 90,000 clones, roughly 90% seen once, with roughly 2.3% in the top ten. The V end lost 3 bases, the J end lost 5 bases, and 10 bases lay between the germline ends. CDR3 length: 13 residues. Germline CDR1 and CDR2: SGHVS and FQNEAQ.

This receptor was obtained from a human donor with active COVID-19. The donor label of this sample is uncertain. The chain carries TRBV7-8 and TRBJ2-5; D is ambiguous. The sequenced sample consisted of peripheral blood. The CDR3 DNA is TGTGCCAGCAGCTTTGGTCCGCAGGAGACCCAGTACTTC. Protein sequence: CASSFGPQETQYF.